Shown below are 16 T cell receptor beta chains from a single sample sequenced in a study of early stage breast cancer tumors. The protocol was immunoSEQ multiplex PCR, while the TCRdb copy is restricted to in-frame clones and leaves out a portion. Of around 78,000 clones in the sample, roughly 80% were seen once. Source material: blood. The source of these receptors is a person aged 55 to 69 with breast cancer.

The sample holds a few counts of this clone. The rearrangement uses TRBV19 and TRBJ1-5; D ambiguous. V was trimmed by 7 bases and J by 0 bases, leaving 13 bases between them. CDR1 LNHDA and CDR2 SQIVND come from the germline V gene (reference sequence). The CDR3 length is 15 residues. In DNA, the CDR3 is TGTGCCAGTAATCCCGGGCAATTTAGCAATCAGCCCCAGCATTTT. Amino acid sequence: CASNPGQFSNQPQHF.

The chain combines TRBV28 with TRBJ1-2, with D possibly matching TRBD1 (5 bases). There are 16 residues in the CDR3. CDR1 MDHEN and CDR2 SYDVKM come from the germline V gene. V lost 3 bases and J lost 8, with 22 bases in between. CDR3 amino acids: CASSFYFAGSAPGYTF. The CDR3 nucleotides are TGTGCCAGCAGTTTTTATTTTGCAGGGAGCGCCCCCGGCTACACCTTC.

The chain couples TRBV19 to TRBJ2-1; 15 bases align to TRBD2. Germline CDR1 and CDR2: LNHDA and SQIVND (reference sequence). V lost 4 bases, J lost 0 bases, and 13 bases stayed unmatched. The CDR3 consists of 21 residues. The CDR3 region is CASSTPGTSGRSPSSYNEQFF. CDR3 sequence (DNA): TGTGCCAGTAGTACCCCGGGGACTAGCGGGAGGTCTCCGAGCTCCTACAATGAGCAGTTCTTC.

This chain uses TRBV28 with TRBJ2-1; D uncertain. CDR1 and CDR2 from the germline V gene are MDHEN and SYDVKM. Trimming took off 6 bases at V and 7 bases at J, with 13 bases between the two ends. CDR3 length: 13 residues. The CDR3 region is CASSGPRRNEQFF. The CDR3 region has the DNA TGTGCCAGCAGCGGCCCGCGGCGTAATGAGCAGTTCTTC.

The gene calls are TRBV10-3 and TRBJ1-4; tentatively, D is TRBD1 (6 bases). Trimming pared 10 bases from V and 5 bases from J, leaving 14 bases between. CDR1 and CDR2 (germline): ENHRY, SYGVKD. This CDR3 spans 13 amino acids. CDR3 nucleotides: TGTGCCACCTGGCGAGGGGGAAATGAAAAACTGTTTTTT. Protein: CATWRGGNEKLFF.

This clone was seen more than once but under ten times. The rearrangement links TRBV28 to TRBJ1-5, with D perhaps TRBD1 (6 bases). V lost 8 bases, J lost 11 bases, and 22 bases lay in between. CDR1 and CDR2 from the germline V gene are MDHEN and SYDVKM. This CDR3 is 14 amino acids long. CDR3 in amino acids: CASLDRRKDRSQHF. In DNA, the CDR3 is TGTGCCAGCCTAGACAGGAGGAAAGATAGGTCCCAGCATTTT. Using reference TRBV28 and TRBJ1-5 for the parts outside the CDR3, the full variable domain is DVKVTQSSRYLVKRTGEKVFLECVQDMDHENMFWYRQDPGLGLRLIYFSYDVKMKEKGDIPEGYSVSREKKERFSLILESASTNQTSMYLCASLDRRKDRSQHFGDGTRLSIL.

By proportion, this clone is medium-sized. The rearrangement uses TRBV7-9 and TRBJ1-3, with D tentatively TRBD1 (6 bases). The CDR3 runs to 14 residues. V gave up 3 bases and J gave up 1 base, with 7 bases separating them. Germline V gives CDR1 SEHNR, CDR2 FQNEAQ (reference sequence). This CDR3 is CASSFQGSGNTIYF. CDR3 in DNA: TGTGCCAGCAGCTTTCAGGGGTCTGGAAACACCATATATTTT. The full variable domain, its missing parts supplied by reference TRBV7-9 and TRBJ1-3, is DTGVSQNPRHKITKRGQNVTFRCDPISEHNRLYWYRQTLGQGPEFLTYFQNEAQLEKSRLLSDRFSAERPKGSFSTLEIQRTEQGDSAMYLCASSFQGSGNTIYFGEGSWLTVV.

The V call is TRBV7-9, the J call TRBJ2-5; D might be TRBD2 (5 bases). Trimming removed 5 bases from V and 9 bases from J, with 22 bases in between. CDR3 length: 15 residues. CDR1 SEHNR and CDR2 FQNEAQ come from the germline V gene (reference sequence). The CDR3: CASSPTTAALGAQYF. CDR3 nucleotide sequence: TGTGCCAGCAGCCCCACTACGGCTGCCCTCGGGGCCCAGTACTTC.

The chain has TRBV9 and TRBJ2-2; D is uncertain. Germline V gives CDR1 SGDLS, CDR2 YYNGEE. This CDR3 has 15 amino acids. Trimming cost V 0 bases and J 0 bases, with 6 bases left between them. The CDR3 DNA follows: TGTGCCAGCAGCGTAGGTGCGTCGAACACCGGGGAGCTGTTTTTT. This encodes CASSVGASNTGELFF. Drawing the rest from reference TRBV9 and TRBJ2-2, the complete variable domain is DSGVTQTPKHLITATGQRVTLRCSPRSGDLSVYWYQQSLDQGLQFLIQYYNGEERAKGNILERFSAQQFPDLHSELNLSSLELGDSALYFCASSVGASNTGELFFGEGSRLTVL.

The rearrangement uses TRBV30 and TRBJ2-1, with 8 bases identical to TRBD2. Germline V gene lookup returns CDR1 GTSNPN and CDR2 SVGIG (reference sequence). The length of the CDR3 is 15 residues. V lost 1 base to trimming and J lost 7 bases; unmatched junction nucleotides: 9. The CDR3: CAWSGNGRAFNEQFF. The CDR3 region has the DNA TGTGCCTGGAGTGGCAACGGGAGGGCCTTTAATGAGCAGTTCTTC.

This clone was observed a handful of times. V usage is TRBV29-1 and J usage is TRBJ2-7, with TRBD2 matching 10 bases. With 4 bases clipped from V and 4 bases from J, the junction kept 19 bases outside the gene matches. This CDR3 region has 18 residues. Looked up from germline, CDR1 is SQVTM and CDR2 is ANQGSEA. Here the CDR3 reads CSVGGATSGSYKPYEQYF. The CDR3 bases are TGCAGCGTTGGGGGGGCGACTAGCGGGTCGTACAAACCTTACGAGCAGTACTTC.

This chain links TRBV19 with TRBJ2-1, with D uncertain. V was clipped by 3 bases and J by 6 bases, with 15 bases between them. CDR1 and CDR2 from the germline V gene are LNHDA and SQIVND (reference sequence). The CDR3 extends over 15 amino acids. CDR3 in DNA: TGTGCCAGTAGTATTCGCTTCCTGGGTTTCAATGAGCAGTTCTTC. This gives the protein CASSIRFLGFNEQFF.

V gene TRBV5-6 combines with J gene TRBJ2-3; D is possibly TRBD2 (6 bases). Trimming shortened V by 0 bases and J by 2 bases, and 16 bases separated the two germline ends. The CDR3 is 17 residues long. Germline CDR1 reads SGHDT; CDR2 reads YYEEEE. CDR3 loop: CASSLGRGLDFTDTQYF. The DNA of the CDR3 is TGTGCCAGCAGCTTGGGACGGGGGTTAGACTTCACAGATACGCAGTATTTT.

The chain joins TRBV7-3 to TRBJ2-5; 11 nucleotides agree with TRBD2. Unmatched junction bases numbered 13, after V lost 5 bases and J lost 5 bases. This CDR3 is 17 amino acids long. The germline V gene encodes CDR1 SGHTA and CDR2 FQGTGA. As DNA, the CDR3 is TGTGCCAGCAGCGACCCTCCACTAGCGGGAGATACGGAGACCCAGTACTTC. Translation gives CASSDPPLAGDTETQYF.

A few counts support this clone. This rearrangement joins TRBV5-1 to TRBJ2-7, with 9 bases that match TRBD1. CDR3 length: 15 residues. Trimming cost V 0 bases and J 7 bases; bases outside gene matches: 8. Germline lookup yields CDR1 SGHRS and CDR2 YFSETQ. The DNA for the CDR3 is TGCGCCAGCAGCTTGGAGGCGGGACAGGGTTGGGAGCAGTACTTC. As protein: CASSLEAGQGWEQYF.

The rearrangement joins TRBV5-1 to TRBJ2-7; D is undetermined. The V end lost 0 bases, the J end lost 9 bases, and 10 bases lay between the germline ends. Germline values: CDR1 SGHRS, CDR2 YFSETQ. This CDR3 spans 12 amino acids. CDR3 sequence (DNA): TGCGCCAGCAGCTTGGGCAGTTCCGTGCAGTACTTC. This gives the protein CASSLGSSVQYF.